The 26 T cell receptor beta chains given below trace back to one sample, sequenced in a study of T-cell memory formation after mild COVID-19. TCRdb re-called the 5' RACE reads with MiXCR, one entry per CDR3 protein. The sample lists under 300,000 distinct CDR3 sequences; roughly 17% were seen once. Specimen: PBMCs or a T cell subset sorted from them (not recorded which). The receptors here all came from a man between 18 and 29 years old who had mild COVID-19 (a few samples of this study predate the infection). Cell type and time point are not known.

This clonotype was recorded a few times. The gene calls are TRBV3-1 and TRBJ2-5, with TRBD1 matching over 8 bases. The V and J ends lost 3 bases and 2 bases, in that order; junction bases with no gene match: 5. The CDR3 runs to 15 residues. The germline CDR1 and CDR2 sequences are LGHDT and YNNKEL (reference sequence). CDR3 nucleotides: TGTGCCAGCAGCCAGGAAACAGGGGGTCAAGAGACCCAGTACTTC. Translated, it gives CASSQETGGQETQYF.

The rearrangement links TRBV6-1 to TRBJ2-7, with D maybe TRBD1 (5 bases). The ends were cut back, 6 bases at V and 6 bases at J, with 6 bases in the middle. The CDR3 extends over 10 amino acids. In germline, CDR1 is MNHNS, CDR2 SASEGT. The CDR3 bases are TGTGCCAGCAGCCAGGGCGAGCAGTACGTC. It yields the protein CASSQGEQYV.

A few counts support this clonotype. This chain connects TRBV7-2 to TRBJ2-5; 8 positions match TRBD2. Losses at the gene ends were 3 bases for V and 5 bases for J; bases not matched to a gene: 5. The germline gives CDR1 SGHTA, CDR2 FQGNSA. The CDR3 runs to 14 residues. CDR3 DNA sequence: TGTGCCAGCAGCTTCTCGACTAGCGACGAGACCCAGTACTTC. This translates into CASSFSTSDETQYF.

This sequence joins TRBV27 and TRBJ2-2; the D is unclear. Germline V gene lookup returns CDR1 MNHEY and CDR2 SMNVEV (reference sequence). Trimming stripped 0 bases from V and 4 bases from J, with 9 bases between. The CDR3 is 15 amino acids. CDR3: CASSLSNSPTGELFF. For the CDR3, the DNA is TGTGCCAGCAGTTTATCGAACAGTCCCACCGGGGAGCTGTTTTTT.

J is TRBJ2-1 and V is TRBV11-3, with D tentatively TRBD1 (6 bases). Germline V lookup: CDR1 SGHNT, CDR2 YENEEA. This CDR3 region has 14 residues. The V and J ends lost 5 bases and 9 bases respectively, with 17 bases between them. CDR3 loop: CASSRGHGIGEQFF. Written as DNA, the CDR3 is TGTGCCAGCAGCCGGGGACACGGGATCGGTGAGCAGTTCTTC.

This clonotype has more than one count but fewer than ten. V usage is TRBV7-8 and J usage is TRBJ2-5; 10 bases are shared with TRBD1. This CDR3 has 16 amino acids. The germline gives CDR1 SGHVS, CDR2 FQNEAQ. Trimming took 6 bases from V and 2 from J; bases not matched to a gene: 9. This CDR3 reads CASSRMRDRGQETQYF. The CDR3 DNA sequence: TGTGCCAGCAGTCGGATGCGGGACAGGGGTCAAGAGACCCAGTACTTC.

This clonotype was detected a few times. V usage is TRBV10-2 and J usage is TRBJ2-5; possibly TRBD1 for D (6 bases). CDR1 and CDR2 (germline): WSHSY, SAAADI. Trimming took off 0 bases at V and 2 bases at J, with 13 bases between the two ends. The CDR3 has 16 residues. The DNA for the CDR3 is TGCGCCAGCAGTGAGTCGAGGCAGGGGCGTCAAGAGACCCAGTACTTC. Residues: CASSESRQGRQETQYF.

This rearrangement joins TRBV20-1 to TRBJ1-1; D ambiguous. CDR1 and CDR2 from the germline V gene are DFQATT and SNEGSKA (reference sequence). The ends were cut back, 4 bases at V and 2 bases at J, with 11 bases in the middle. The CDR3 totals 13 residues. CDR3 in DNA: TGCAGTGCTATTCATACACTAAACACTGAAGCTTTCTTT. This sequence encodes CSAIHTLNTEAFF.

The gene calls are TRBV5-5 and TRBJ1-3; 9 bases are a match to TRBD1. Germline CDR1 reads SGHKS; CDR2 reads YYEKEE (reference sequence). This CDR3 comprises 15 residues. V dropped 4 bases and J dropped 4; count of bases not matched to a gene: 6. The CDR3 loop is CASSGRTGAGNTIYF. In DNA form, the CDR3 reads TGTGCCAGCAGCGGACGGACAGGGGCAGGAAACACCATATATTTT.

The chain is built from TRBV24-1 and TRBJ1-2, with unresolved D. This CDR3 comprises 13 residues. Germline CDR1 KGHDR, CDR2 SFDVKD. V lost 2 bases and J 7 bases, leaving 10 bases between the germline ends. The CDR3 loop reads CATSDSLLGGYTF. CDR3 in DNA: TGTGCCACCAGTGATTCCCTCCTCGGTGGCTACACCTTC.

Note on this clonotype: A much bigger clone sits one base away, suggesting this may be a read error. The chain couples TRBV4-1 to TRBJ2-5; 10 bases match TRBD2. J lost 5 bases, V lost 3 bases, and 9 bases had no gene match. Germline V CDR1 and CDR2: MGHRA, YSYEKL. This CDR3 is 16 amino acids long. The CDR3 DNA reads TGCGCCAGCAGCCACCGAGGAGGGACTAGCGACGAGACCCAGTACTTC. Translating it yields CASSHRGGTSDETQYF.

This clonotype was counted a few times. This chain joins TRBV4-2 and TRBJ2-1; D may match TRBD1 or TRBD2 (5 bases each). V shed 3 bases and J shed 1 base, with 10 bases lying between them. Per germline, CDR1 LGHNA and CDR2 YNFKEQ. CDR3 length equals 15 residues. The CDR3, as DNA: TGTGCCAGCAGCCAGGAAGAGGGGTCCTACAATGAGCAGTTCTTC. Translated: CASSQEEGSYNEQFF.

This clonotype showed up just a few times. The CDR3 region has the DNA TGTGCCAGCAGTCGACAGGGGTTGGGCAATCAGCCCCAGCATTTT. Translated, it gives CASSRQGLGNQPQHF. This chain joins TRBV12-3 or TRBV12-4 and TRBJ1-5; 8 bases match TRBD1. The CDR3 has 15 amino acids. V shed 5 bases, J shed 2 bases, and the junction held 5 bases outside the gene matches.

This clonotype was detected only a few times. This chain's CDR3 is CSARVPGGPDTQYF. CDR3 in DNA: TGCAGTGCTAGAGTGCCGGGTGGGCCTGATACGCAGTATTTT. The V call is TRBV20-1, the J call TRBJ2-3; D gene unclear. Trimming removed 1 base at V and 6 bases at J, with 14 bases between. The CDR3 sequence is 14 residues long. Per germline, CDR1 DFQATT and CDR2 SNEGSKA (reference sequence).

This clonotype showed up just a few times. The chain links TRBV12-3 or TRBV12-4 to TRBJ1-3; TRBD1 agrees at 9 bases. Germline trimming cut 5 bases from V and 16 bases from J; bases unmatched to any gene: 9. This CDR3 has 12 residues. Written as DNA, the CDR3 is TGTGCCAGCAGTCTCCTGGACAGGGGCGGCTATTTT. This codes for CASSLLDRGGYF.

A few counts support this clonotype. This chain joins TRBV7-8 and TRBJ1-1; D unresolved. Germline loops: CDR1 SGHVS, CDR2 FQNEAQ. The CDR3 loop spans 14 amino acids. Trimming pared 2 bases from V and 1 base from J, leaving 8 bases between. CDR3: CASSLRLWNTEAFF. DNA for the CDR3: TGTGCCAGCAGCTTACGGTTGTGGAACACTGAAGCTTTCTTT.

The CDR3: CASSQVSAGEDTQYF. CDR3 nucleotides: TGTGCCAGCAGCCAAGTGTCAGCGGGGGAAGATACGCAGTATTTT. The chain combines TRBV4-2 with TRBJ2-3; 8 bases line up with TRBD2. Unmatched junction bases numbered 5, after V lost 1 base and J lost 5 bases. Germline CDR1 LGHNA, CDR2 YNFKEQ. The CDR3 sequence is 15 residues long.

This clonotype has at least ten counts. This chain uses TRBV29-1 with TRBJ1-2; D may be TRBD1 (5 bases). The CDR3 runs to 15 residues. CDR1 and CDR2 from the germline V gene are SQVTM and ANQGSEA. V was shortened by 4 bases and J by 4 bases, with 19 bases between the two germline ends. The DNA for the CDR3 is TGCAGCGTTGGCCTCAAAGGTGTGACAGTCTATGGCTACACCTTC. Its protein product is CSVGLKGVTVYGYTF.

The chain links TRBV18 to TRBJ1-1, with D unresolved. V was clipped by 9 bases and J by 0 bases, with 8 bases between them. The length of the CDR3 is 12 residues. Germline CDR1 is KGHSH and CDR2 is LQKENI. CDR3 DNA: TGTGCCAGTAAGGAGCTGAACACTGAAGCTTTCTTT. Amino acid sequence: CASKELNTEAFF.

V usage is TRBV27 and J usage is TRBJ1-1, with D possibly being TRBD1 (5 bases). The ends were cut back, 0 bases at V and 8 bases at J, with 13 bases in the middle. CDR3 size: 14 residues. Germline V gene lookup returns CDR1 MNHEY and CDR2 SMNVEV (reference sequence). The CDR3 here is CASSLSWQGEEAFF. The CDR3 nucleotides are TGTGCCAGCAGTTTATCGTGGCAGGGTGAAGAAGCTTTCTTT.

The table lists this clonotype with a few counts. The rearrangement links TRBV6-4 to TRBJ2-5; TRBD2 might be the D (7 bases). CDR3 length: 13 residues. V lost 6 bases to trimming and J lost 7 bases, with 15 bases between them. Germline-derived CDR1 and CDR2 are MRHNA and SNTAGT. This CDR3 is CASSPREGGTQYF. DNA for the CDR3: TGTGCCAGCAGCCCCAGGGAGGGGGGGACCCAGTACTTC.

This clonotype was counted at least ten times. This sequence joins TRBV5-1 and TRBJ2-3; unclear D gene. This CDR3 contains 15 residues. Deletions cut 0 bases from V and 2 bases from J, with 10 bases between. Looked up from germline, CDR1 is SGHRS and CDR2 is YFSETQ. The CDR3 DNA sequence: TGCGCCAGCAGCTTGGCTAGTTGGGCCACAGATACGCAGTATTTT. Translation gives CASSLASWATDTQYF.

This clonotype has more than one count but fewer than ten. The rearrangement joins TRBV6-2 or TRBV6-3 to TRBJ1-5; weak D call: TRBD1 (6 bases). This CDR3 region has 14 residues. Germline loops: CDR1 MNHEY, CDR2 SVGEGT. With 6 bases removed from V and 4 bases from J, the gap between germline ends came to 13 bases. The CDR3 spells CASSEYRANQPQHF. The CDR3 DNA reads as TGTGCCAGCAGCGAATACAGGGCAAATCAGCCCCAGCATTTT.

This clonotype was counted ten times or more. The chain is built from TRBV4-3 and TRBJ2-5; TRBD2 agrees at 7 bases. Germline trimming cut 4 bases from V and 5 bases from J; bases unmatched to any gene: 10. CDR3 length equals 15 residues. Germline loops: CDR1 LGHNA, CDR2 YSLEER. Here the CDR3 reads CASSLNLAVLETQYF. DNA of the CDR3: TGCGCCAGCAGCCTCAACCTAGCGGTTCTTGAGACCCAGTACTTC.

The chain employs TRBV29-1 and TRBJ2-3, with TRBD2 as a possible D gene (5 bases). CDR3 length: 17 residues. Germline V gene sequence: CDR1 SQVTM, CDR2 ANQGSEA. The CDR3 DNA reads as TGCAGAACGAAGCCGGACTTTATCGGTCAGAGCACAGATACGCAGTATTTT. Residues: CRTKPDFIGQSTDTQYF.

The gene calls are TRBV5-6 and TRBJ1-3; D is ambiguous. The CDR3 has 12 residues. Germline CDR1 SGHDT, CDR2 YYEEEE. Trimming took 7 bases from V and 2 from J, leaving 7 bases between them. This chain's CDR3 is CASGEAGNTIYF. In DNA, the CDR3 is TGTGCCAGCGGCGAGGCTGGAAACACCATATATTTT.